This TCR beta chain was identified in a study of regulatory T cells in long-lasting Graves disease. On the study more broadly: Disease was considered persistent Graves' disease after over 5 years of antithyroid drugs (with positive TSH receptor antibodies). General study results and limits: It was in persistent disease that TRBV28, TRBJ1-2 and TRBJ2-5 were favored. Analyses excluded thyroid tissue, covering peripheral blood alone.

The TCR beta library used iRepertoire HTBI primers with Arm-PCR amplification of CDR3. TCRdb called the multiplex PCR reads again in MiXCR, with one record for every CDR3 protein. This sample yields 450,000 or so distinct CDR3 sequences, of which 20% to 25% are seen a single time; roughly 8% belongs to the top ten. This clonotype appeared a few times. No antigen is known for it. Germline CDR1 and CDR2: MNHEY and SVGAGI. V lost 1 base to trimming and J lost 5 bases, with 8 bases between them. The CDR3 spans 14 residues. Time point in this sample: persistent/refractory GD, antithyroid drugs over 5 years with positive TRAb. PBMC-extracted RNA yielded the TCR library. Patients all came to the study from an endocrinology department in Xi'an, China.

The chain couples TRBV6-5 to TRBJ2-2; D unresolved. The receptor was derived from a female donor with Graves disease. This sample comprised peripheral blood mononuclear cells (PBMCs), obtained when the disease was refractory, from a patient treated with antithyroid drugs. The CDR3 region has the DNA TGTGCCAGCAGTTACTTCTACGGTACCGGGGAGCTGTTTTTT. As protein: CASSYFYGTGELFF.